A single sample gave rise to the 14 T cell receptor beta chains below, sequenced in a study of CD4 T cells in relation to SARS-CoV-2 and coronaviruses. The unexposed donors gave CD4+ T cells in 2011-2018, prior to COVID-19. CD4+ T cells were isolated from the cells after about nine days of culture. No cognate antigen is known for these TCRs. TCRdb keeps only in-frame clones here, not all; method: immunoSEQ multiplex PCR. The sample shows about 23,000 clones, 75% to 85% of them seen only once. Sequenced sample: CD4+ T cells from PBMCs, cultured in vitro. These receptors all stem from a human donor in good health.

This clone came up once. The chain uses TRBV11-1 and TRBJ2-1, with 10 bases fitting TRBD2. Germline V gives CDR1 SGHAT, CDR2 FQDESV (reference sequence). J lost 8 bases, V lost 10 bases, and 14 bases had no gene match. The CDR3 covers 15 residues. The CDR3 nucleotides read TGTGCCACCAATACTACTAGCGGGATAGGCGATGAGCAGTTCTTC. Translation: CATNTTSGIGDEQFF.

V usage is TRBV3-1 (or the pseudogene TRBV3-2) and J usage is TRBJ1-1, with D unclear. With 5 bases removed from V and 0 bases from J, the gap between germline ends came to 10 bases. Germline V CDR1 and CDR2: LGHDT, YNNKEL (reference sequence). This CDR3 region has 14 residues. The CDR3 nucleotides are TGTGCCAGCAGCACAACAGAGATGAACACTGAAGCTTTCTTT. Translated: CASSTTEMNTEAFF.

The chain combines TRBV7-2 with TRBJ1-3; no clear D. Germline-derived CDR1 and CDR2 are SGHTA and FQGNSA. V was shortened by 4 bases and J by 0 bases, with 10 bases between the two germline ends. The CDR3 loop spans 15 amino acids. Written as DNA, the CDR3 is TGTGCCAGCAGCTCCCCGACGGCCTCTGGAAACACCATATATTTT. Amino acid sequence: CASSSPTASGNTIYF.

This chain uses TRBV29-1 with TRBJ2-7; D unclear. From germline, CDR1 is SQVTM and CDR2 ANQGSEA. CDR3 length: 12 amino acids. V was clipped by 5 bases and J by 2 bases, with 10 bases between them. The DNA for the CDR3 is TGCAGCGTTTTTGACGGAACCTACGAGCAGTACTTC. It is translated as CSVFDGTYEQYF.

This sequence joins TRBV7-3 and TRBJ2-2; D is undetermined. CDR3 length: 14 amino acids. Trimming took off 5 bases at V and 0 bases at J, with 7 bases between the two ends. CDR1 and CDR2 from the germline V gene are SGHTA and FQGTGA. The CDR3 sequence is CASSQGPNTGELFF. The CDR3 DNA sequence: TGTGCCAGCAGCCAAGGCCCGAACACCGGGGAGCTGTTTTTT.

The chain recombines TRBV27 with TRBJ2-3; possibly TRBD2 for D (5 bases). Trimming took 1 base from V and 5 from J, leaving 10 bases between them. Germline V gene sequence: CDR1 MNHEY, CDR2 SMNVEV (reference sequence). CDR3 length: 14 amino acids. CDR3 protein: CASSLWASRDTQYF. Written as DNA, the CDR3 is TGTGCCAGCAGTTTATGGGCTAGCCGAGATACGCAGTATTTT.

J is TRBJ1-1 and V is TRBV27, with D possibly matching TRBD1 (6 bases). CDR1 and CDR2 from the germline V gene are MNHEY and SMNVEV (reference sequence). This CDR3 has 15 amino acids. V was trimmed by 3 bases and J by 4 bases, leaving 15 bases between them. The CDR3: CASSLKRGGFTEAFF. CDR3 nucleotides: TGTGCCAGCAGTTTGAAAAGGGGGGGCTTCACTGAAGCTTTCTTT.

The chain uses TRBV14 and TRBJ2-1, with D hard to call. Germline lookup yields CDR1 SGHDN and CDR2 FVKESK. The CDR3 runs to 12 residues. Trimming took off 1 base at V and 15 bases at J, with 13 bases between the two ends. For the CDR3, the DNA is TGTGCCAGCAGCCAAGTTTCCGTGCAGCGGTTCTTC. Its protein is CASSQVSVQRFF.

The chain uses TRBV6-1 and TRBJ2-7; D possibly corresponds to TRBD2 (5 bases). V lost 4 bases to trimming and J lost 3 bases, with 22 bases between them. The germline V gene has CDR1 MNHNS and CDR2 SASEGT. CDR3 length: 17 residues. The CDR3 sequence is CASSAFIWGTRIYEQYF. CDR3 bases: TGTGCCAGCAGTGCCTTCATTTGGGGAACTAGAATCTACGAGCAGTACTTC.

This rearrangement joins TRBV5-1 to TRBJ2-1; TRBD2 matches at 9 bases. The CDR3 spans 15 residues. Germline CDR1 SGHRS, CDR2 YFSETQ. The V gene end was trimmed by 4 bases and the J gene end by 8 bases; junction bases not matched to a gene: 10. CDR3 region: CASSPPKREVDEQFF. CDR3 in DNA: TGCGCCAGCAGCCCCCCTAAGCGGGAGGTGGATGAGCAGTTCTTC.

V gene TRBV6-5 combines with J gene TRBJ2-4; perhaps TRBD1 as D (5 bases). The V end lost 11 bases, the J end lost 5 bases, and 16 bases lay between the germline ends. There are 13 residues in the CDR3. Per the germline V gene, CDR1 is MNHEY and CDR2 is SVGAGI. The CDR3 DNA is TGTGCCGTGCATAGGGGCGATGAAAACATTCAGTACTTC. It encodes CAVHRGDENIQYF.

The rearrangement uses TRBV2 and TRBJ1-1; tentatively, D is TRBD1 (5 bases). Trimming shortened V by 4 bases and J by 1 base, and 10 bases separated the two germline ends. The CDR3 length is 14 residues. Germline assignment: CDR1 SNHLY and CDR2 FYNNEI. This CDR3 reads CASSVDNTNTEAFF. The CDR3 DNA reads as TGTGCCAGCAGTGTGGACAATACGAACACTGAAGCTTTCTTT.

The V gene is TRBV19, the J gene TRBJ1-5, with D hard to call. Germline V gives CDR1 LNHDA, CDR2 SQIVND (reference sequence). CDR3 length equals 12 residues. Trimming cost V 6 bases and J 0 bases, with 3 bases left between them. CDR3 DNA: TGTGCCAGTAGAAATAGCAATCAGCCCCAGCATTTT. Protein sequence: CASRNSNQPQHF.

This clone was counted between two and nine times. The chain joins TRBV5-1 to TRBJ2-3; TRBD1 might be the D (5 bases). Germline-derived CDR1 and CDR2 are SGHRS and YFSETQ. The CDR3 loop spans 16 amino acids. V lost 0 bases and J 5 bases, leaving 16 bases between the germline ends. The CDR3 region is CASSLAQGWLRDTQYF. DNA for the CDR3: TGCGCCAGCAGCTTGGCTCAGGGTTGGTTGAGAGATACGCAGTATTTT. Full variable domain (missing parts from reference TRBV5-1 and TRBJ2-3): KAGVTQTPRYLIKTRGQQVTLSCSPISGHRSVSWYQQTPGQGLQFLFEYFSETQRNKGNFPGRFSGRQFSNSRSEMNVSTLELGDSALYLCASSLAQGWLRDTQYFGPGTRLTVL.